The present T cell receptor beta chain was sequenced within a study of vaccination effects on CD4 cells after COVID-19. This clone was seen a handful of times. Antigen unknown. V lost 4 bases, J lost 10 bases, and 12 bases lay in between. From germline, CDR1 is SGHRS and CDR2 YFSETQ. The CDR3 runs to 12 residues. Assay used: immunoSEQ multiplex PCR; TCRdb lists only in-frame clones, some missing. The sample lists around 46,000 clones, around 75% seen once, with about 32% in the top ten. Study findings and constraints: Post-vaccine spike-reactive clones in convalescents were mainly new vaccine-induced clones. There were few convalescent patients in the study and no early post-infection timepoints.

After expansion with viral peptide pools in the ViraFEST assay, antigen-specific CD4+ T cells were sequenced. Upon completion of 10 to 11 days in culture, CD4+ T cells were isolated. This person caught SARS-CoV-2 sometime from March to December 2020, and PCR testing confirmed the infection. Approximately 2 million PBMC were placed in each well, which was supplemented with 10 IU/ml IL-2 and around 9.9 ug/ml peptides. Half-medium replacement with IL-2 medium occurred on days 3 and 7. The genes are TRBV5-1 and TRBJ2-1, with D tentatively TRBD1 (5 bases). The source was CD4+ T cells from PBMCs cultured with a peptide pool, collected before COVID-19 vaccination. The TCR was taken from a human donor who had a prior SARS-CoV-2 infection. The chain's CDR3 is CASSIDTGEQFF. In DNA form, the CDR3 reads TGCGCCAGCAGCATAGACACAGGAGAGCAGTTCTTC.